The rows below give T cell receptor beta chains drawn from one sample of a study of T cells in Graves' hyperthyroidism and ophthalmopathy. TCRdb itself ran the multiplex PCR reads through MiXCR, one entry per CDR3 protein. The repertoire holds fewer than 850,000 distinct CDR3 sequences, with roughly 17% as singletons. Source material: blood. Receptor source: a man aged 45-60 years with Graves' hyperthyroidism. CDR3s include the opening cysteine and the closing phenylalanine or tryptophan. A D gene is named only where the DNA matches it firmly. A clone size is listed for some rows: how often the clone was seen (once, few, many), or a class if it is expanded.

J gene: TRBJ2-3; clone size: many; V gene: TRBV5-1; D gene: TRBD2; CDR3 DNA: TGCGCCAGCAGCTTGTTAGCGGGAGAAGAGTCAGATACGCAGTATTTT; CDR3 protein: CASSLLAGEESDTQYF
J gene: TRBJ2-7; clone size: -; V gene: TRBV12-3/TRBV12-4; D gene: TRBD1; CDR3 DNA: TGTGCCAGCAGTTTCGGGGGACAGGGGGCGCTTGAGCAGTACTTC; CDR3 protein: CASSFGGQGALEQYF
J gene: TRBJ1-1; clone size: many; V gene: TRBV11-2; D gene: -; CDR3 DNA: TGTGCCAGCAGCTTAGGTCGTAGGGGACTTTCAAAGGGGGTGAACACTGAAGCTTTCTTT; CDR3 protein: CASSLGRRGLSKGVNTEAFF
J gene: TRBJ2-5; clone size: many; V gene: TRBV20-1; D gene: TRBD2; CDR3 DNA: TGCAGTGCTAGAGATTGGGCTAGCGGGAGACCCTACCAAGAGACCCAGTACTTC; CDR3 protein: CSARDWASGRPYQETQYF
J gene: TRBJ1-3; clone size: many; V gene: TRBV10-3; D gene: TRBD1; CDR3 DNA: TGTGCCATCAGTGAGTCGACAGGGGTAAACACCATATATTTT; CDR3 protein: CAISESTGVNTIYF
J gene: TRBJ1-1; clone size: -; V gene: TRBV7-9; D gene: -; CDR3 DNA: TGTGCCAGCTGCAACCCGAACACTGAAGCTTTCTTT; CDR3 protein: CASCNPNTEAFF
J gene: TRBJ1-2; clone size: once; V gene: TRBV28; D gene: -; CDR3 DNA: TGTGCCAGCAGACAAGAAGCTAACTATGGCTACACCTTC; CDR3 protein: CASRQEANYGYTF
J gene: TRBJ2-7; clone size: many; V gene: TRBV12-3/TRBV12-4; D gene: TRBD2; CDR3 DNA: TGTGCCAGCAGCGGATACCAGCGGGAGGGTACCTACGAGCAGTACTTC; CDR3 protein: CASSGYQREGTYEQYF
J gene: TRBJ1-1; clone size: few; V gene: TRBV10-3; D gene: -; CDR3 DNA: TGTGCCATCACCCCGGGGGATACTGAAGCTTTCTTT; CDR3 protein: CAITPGDTEAFF
J gene: TRBJ1-1; clone size: many; V gene: TRBV19; D gene: -; CDR3 DNA: TGTGCCAGTACCGACAGGCGCGGGAACACTGAAGCTTTCTTT; CDR3 protein: CASTDRRGNTEAFF
J gene: TRBJ2-3; clone size: few; V gene: TRBV19; D gene: TRBD2; CDR3 DNA: TGTGCCAGTAGTATAGGGACTAGCGGCACAGATACGCAGTATTTT; CDR3 protein: CASSIGTSGTDTQYF
J gene: TRBJ1-1; clone size: -; V gene: TRBV30; D gene: -; CDR3 DNA: TGTGCCTGGAGTGTACTGGGCGGTGAAGCTTTCTTT; CDR3 protein: CAWSVLGGEAFF
J gene: TRBJ1-5; clone size: -; V gene: TRBV5-1; D gene: -; CDR3 DNA: TGCGCCAGCTGGGGCCTAATAAATCAGCCCCAGCATTTT; CDR3 protein: CASWGLINQPQHF
J gene: TRBJ2-6; clone size: many; V gene: TRBV24-1; D gene: TRBD1; CDR3 DNA: TGTGCCACCAGCCCCTCTAATAGACAGGGCTTTTACTCTGGGGCCAACGTCCTGACTTTC; CDR3 protein: CATSPSNRQGFYSGANVLTF
J gene: TRBJ2-1; clone size: few; V gene: TRBV5-1; D gene: -; CDR3 DNA: TGCGCCAGCAGCTTGGAAGGGGGGCCTTTTGAGCAGTTCTTC; CDR3 protein: CASSLEGGPFEQFF
J gene: TRBJ1-6; clone size: many; V gene: TRBV30; D gene: TRBD1; CDR3 DNA: TGTGCCTGGAGTGCGGGACAGGGGGGAAATTCACCCCTCCACTTT; CDR3 protein: CAWSAGQGGNSPLHF
J gene: TRBJ1-2; clone size: few; V gene: TRBV5-6; D gene: -; CDR3 DNA: TGTGCCAGCAGCTTGGTAGAGGGGAGGTCGACCTTC; CDR3 protein: CASSLVEGRSTF
J gene: TRBJ2-7; clone size: -; V gene: TRBV27; D gene: TRBD1; CDR3 DNA: TGTGCCAGCAGTTTGAGGACAGGTGGATCCTACGAGCAGTGCTTC; CDR3 protein: CASSLRTGGSYEQCF
J gene: TRBJ1-2; clone size: -; V gene: TRBV6-9; D gene: -; CDR3 DNA: TGTGCCAGCAGTTACACTGGGCGCGATGGCTACACCTTC; CDR3 protein: CASSYTGRDGYTF
J gene: TRBJ2-1; clone size: many; V gene: TRBV28; D gene: -; CDR3 DNA: TGTGCCAGCAGTTTATCCCTGACAGGCAACACTTACAATGAGCAGTTCTTC; CDR3 protein: CASSLSLTGNTYNEQFF
J gene: TRBJ2-1; clone size: many; V gene: TRBV28; D gene: -; CDR3 DNA: TGTGCCAGCAGTGGCCCTTTAGGCCGAAGCTCCTACAATGAGCAGTTCTTC; CDR3 protein: CASSGPLGRSSYNEQFF
J gene: TRBJ1-5; clone size: -; V gene: TRBV5-6; D gene: -; CDR3 DNA: TGTGCCAGCAGCTCGTCCACAGATACGCAGCATTTT; CDR3 protein: CASSSSTDTQHF
J gene: TRBJ2-7; clone size: -; V gene: TRBV5-6; D gene: -; CDR3 DNA: TGTGCCAGCAGTTCCGGACACCCCTACGAGCAGTACTTC; CDR3 protein: CASSSGHPYEQYF
J gene: TRBJ2-2; clone size: -; V gene: TRBV9; D gene: -; CDR3 DNA: TGTGCCAGCAGCGTACTGGTTGGGGGAAGAGGGACCGGGGAGCTGTTTTTT; CDR3 protein: CASSVLVGGRGTGELFF
J gene: TRBJ2-2; clone size: many; V gene: TRBV19; D gene: -; CDR3 DNA: TGTGCCAGTAGTTGGGGTCTTAACACCGGGGAGCTGTTTTTT; CDR3 protein: CASSWGLNTGELFF
J gene: TRBJ2-1; clone size: -; V gene: TRBV3-1; D gene: TRBD2; CDR3 DNA: TGTGCCAGCAGCCCCTCCGGTAGCGGGCCTAACTACAATGAGCAGTTCTTC; CDR3 protein: CASSPSGSGPNYNEQFF
J gene: TRBJ2-2; clone size: many; V gene: TRBV27; D gene: TRBD1; CDR3 DNA: TGTGCCAGCAGTTTATTCGGGACAGGGGGCCCGGACACCGGGGAGCTGTTTTTT; CDR3 protein: CASSLFGTGGPDTGELFF
J gene: TRBJ2-1; clone size: few; V gene: TRBV29-1; D gene: -; CDR3 DNA: TGCAGCGGCTACGGGGCTAGCTCCTACAATGAGCAGTTCTTC; CDR3 protein: CSGYGASSYNEQFF
J gene: TRBJ2-7; clone size: few; V gene: TRBV7-9; D gene: -; CDR3 DNA: TGTGCCAGCAGCTACGGGCATTCGACCTACGAGCAGTACTTC; CDR3 protein: CASSYGHSTYEQYF
J gene: TRBJ2-7; clone size: many; V gene: TRBV27; D gene: TRBD2; CDR3 DNA: TGTGCCAGCAGTTTATCTCCAGCGGGAGAGGGCGAGCAGTACTTC; CDR3 protein: CASSLSPAGEGEQYF
J gene: TRBJ2-7; clone size: many; V gene: TRBV11-2; D gene: -; CDR3 DNA: TGTGCCAGCAGCTTAGTGGGGCAGGGTCGCTCCTACGAGCAGTACTTC; CDR3 protein: CASSLVGQGRSYEQYF
J gene: TRBJ1-3; clone size: many; V gene: TRBV2; D gene: TRBD1; CDR3 DNA: TGTGCCAGCAGTGAAAGTTCTTACAGGGGGTTTGGAAACACCATATATTTT; CDR3 protein: CASSESSYRGFGNTIYF
J gene: TRBJ2-1; clone size: -; V gene: TRBV7-6; D gene: TRBD2; CDR3 DNA: TGTGCCAGCAGACCAGGCGGGGGGTCCTACAATGAGCAGTTCTTC; CDR3 protein: CASRPGGGSYNEQFF
J gene: TRBJ2-2; clone size: -; V gene: TRBV10-3; D gene: TRBD2; CDR3 DNA: TGTGCCATCAGTACTAGCGGGGTTAACACCGGGGAGCTGTTTTTT; CDR3 protein: CAISTSGVNTGELFF
J gene: TRBJ2-5; clone size: many; V gene: TRBV7-2; D gene: -; CDR3 DNA: TGTGCCAGCAGCTTAATCAGAGAGACCCAGTACTTC; CDR3 protein: CASSLIRETQYF
J gene: TRBJ2-7; clone size: many; V gene: TRBV20-1; D gene: -; CDR3 DNA: TGCAGTGCTAGATCAGGGATCGAGCAGTACTTC; CDR3 protein: CSARSGIEQYF
J gene: TRBJ1-2; clone size: -; V gene: TRBV29-1; D gene: TRBD1; CDR3 DNA: TGCAGCGTTGATAGGGACAGGGGGCGTGGCTACACCTTC; CDR3 protein: CSVDRDRGRGYTF
J gene: TRBJ1-2; clone size: few; V gene: TRBV9; D gene: TRBD1; CDR3 DNA: TGTGCCAGCAGTCACGGGACAGATGGCTACACCTTC; CDR3 protein: CASSHGTDGYTF
J gene: TRBJ2-7; clone size: -; V gene: TRBV29-1; D gene: -; CDR3 DNA: TGCAGCGCAGAGGGGGGCTACGAGCAGTACTTC; CDR3 protein: CSAEGGYEQYF
J gene: TRBJ1-1; clone size: many; V gene: TRBV7-3; D gene: -; CDR3 DNA: TGTGCCAGCAGCTTAGGGCTGGGAGGGAACACTGAAGCTTTCTTT; CDR3 protein: CASSLGLGGNTEAFF
J gene: TRBJ2-2; clone size: few; V gene: TRBV6-2/TRBV6-3; D gene: -; CDR3 DNA: TGTGCCAGCAGTTACGACGCTTCGACCGGGGAGCTGTTTTTT; CDR3 protein: CASSYDASTGELFF
J gene: TRBJ2-7; clone size: few; V gene: TRBV13; D gene: -; CDR3 DNA: TGTGCCAGCAGCTTAGACGGGGGCTACGAGCAGTACTTC; CDR3 protein: CASSLDGGYEQYF
J gene: TRBJ2-1; clone size: -; V gene: TRBV9; D gene: TRBD2; CDR3 DNA: TGTGCCAGCAGCGTAGCACTAGCGGGCAATGAGCAGTTCTTC; CDR3 protein: CASSVALAGNEQFF
J gene: TRBJ1-5; clone size: -; V gene: TRBV7-2; D gene: TRBD1; CDR3 DNA: TGTGCCAGCAGCTTAGAGACAGGGGGCATTCAGCCCCAGCATTTT; CDR3 protein: CASSLETGGIQPQHF
J gene: TRBJ2-1; clone size: many; V gene: TRBV7-9; D gene: TRBD2; CDR3 DNA: TGTGCCAGCAGCACAGTGCGCGGGAGGGACAATGAGCAGTTCTTC; CDR3 protein: CASSTVRGRDNEQFF
J gene: TRBJ2-7; clone size: -; V gene: TRBV7-2; D gene: TRBD1; CDR3 DNA: TGTGCCAGCAGCTTAAGGGGGACAGGGGACGAGCAGTACTTC; CDR3 protein: CASSLRGTGDEQYF
J gene: TRBJ2-1; clone size: few; V gene: TRBV28; D gene: TRBD2; CDR3 DNA: TGTGCCAGCAGTTCCCGACTAGCGGGAGGAGGAAATGGGCAGTTCTTC; CDR3 protein: CASSSRLAGGGNGQFF
J gene: TRBJ1-3; clone size: few; V gene: TRBV3-1; D gene: TRBD1; CDR3 DNA: TGTGCCAGCAGCCCCCAGGACAGGGGGGGTGGAAACACCATATATTTT; CDR3 protein: CASSPQDRGGGNTIYF
J gene: TRBJ2-5; clone size: few; V gene: TRBV11-2; D gene: TRBD2; CDR3 DNA: TGTGCCAGCAACGGTCCTAGCGGGAGTTCAGAGGCCCAGTACTTC; CDR3 protein: CASNGPSGSSEAQYF
J gene: TRBJ2-7; clone size: -; V gene: TRBV28; D gene: TRBD1; CDR3 DNA: TGTGCCAGCAGTTTATGGGCCCAGGGGGCGGCATACGAGCAGTACTTC; CDR3 protein: CASSLWAQGAAYEQYF
J gene: TRBJ2-1; clone size: -; V gene: TRBV28; D gene: TRBD2; CDR3 DNA: TGTGCCAGCAGTTTTAAGACCTTTCCGGGACGCCCTAGCGGGAATGACAATGAGCAGTTCTTC; CDR3 protein: CASSFKTFPGRPSGNDNEQFF
J gene: TRBJ2-7; clone size: -; V gene: TRBV19; D gene: -; CDR3 DNA: TGTGCCAGTAGTCCCGATTTAGGGCTAGCGCGTCCCTACGAGCAGTACTTC; CDR3 protein: CASSPDLGLARPYEQYF
J gene: TRBJ2-7; clone size: many; V gene: TRBV29-1; D gene: -; CDR3 DNA: TGCAGCGAGAGGGAGGGGGATAACTACGAGCAGTACTTC; CDR3 protein: CSEREGDNYEQYF
J gene: TRBJ1-1; clone size: -; V gene: TRBV19; D gene: TRBD1; CDR3 DNA: TGTGCCAGTAGTATCGGACAGGTACGGAACACTGAAGCTTTCTTT; CDR3 protein: CASSIGQVRNTEAFF
J gene: TRBJ2-1; clone size: few; V gene: TRBV20-1; D gene: TRBD2; CDR3 DNA: TGCAGTGCTAGAGGCGGCCTAGCGGGAGCGGGTGAGCAGTTCTTC; CDR3 protein: CSARGGLAGAGEQFF